The 23 T cell receptor beta chains below were found in one sample sequenced in a study of blood T cell repertoires in COVID-19. This table comes from immunoSEQ multiplex PCR, and its TCRdb copy is limited to in-frame clones, with some not included. The sample has more than 200,000 clones; 80% to 90% are singletons. Input material: peripheral blood. These receptors were taken from a man aged 55-75 years with acute or convalescent COVID-19.

The J gene is TRBJ1-6, the V gene TRBV6-5; 9 nucleotides agree with TRBD1. The CDR3 spans 16 residues. Germline V gene sequence: CDR1 MNHEY, CDR2 SVGAGI. V was pared by 0 bases and J by 11 bases, with 8 bases of the junction left unmatched. Here the CDR3 DNA reads TGTGCCAGCAGTTACTCGTGGGGGACAGGGATAACACCCCTCCACTTT. Translated, it gives CASSYSWGTGITPLHF.

This clone was seen once. The chain has TRBV19 and TRBJ2-3; D gene ambiguous. The germline V and J ends were trimmed by 4 bases and 2 bases, with 7 bases remaining between them. The CDR3 is 13 residues long. CDR1 is LNHDA, CDR2 SQIVND, per germline (reference sequence). The CDR3 protein is CASSRSDTDTQYF. The DNA of the CDR3 is TGTGCCAGTAGTAGGAGCGACACAGATACGCAGTATTTT.

This clone was counted a single time. This chain links TRBV6-1 with TRBJ1-1; 8 bases fit TRBD1. V shed 2 bases, J shed 6 bases, and the junction held 14 bases outside the gene matches. The germline V gene encodes CDR1 MNHNS and CDR2 SASEGT. The CDR3 spans 17 residues. The CDR3 nucleotides are TGTGCCAGCAGTGAATATTCGTTTGGCAGGGGGCGTTCTGAAGCTTTCTTT. Translating gives CASSEYSFGRGRSEAFF.

The chain recombines TRBV4-1 with TRBJ2-7, with TRBD2 matching 9 bases. This CDR3 is built from 16 residues. V dropped 0 bases and J dropped 3; count of bases not matched to a gene: 6. The V gene's germline CDR1 is MGHRA and CDR2 YSYEKL. Written as DNA, the CDR3 is TGCGCCAGCAGCCAAGATGACAGACTAGCGGTCTACGAGCAGTACTTC. Its protein is CASSQDDRLAVYEQYF.

The genes are TRBV7-3 and TRBJ2-2; TRBD2 aligns across 7 bases. The CDR3 length is 17 residues. In germline, CDR1 is SGHTA, CDR2 FQGTGA. Trimming removed 4 bases from V and 0 bases from J; junction bases left unmatched: 8. For the CDR3, the DNA is TGTGCCAGCAGCTCACCAGCGGGGCCGGCGAACACCGGGGAGCTGTTTTTT. As protein: CASSSPAGPANTGELFF.

This clone has just one count. The rearrangement joins TRBV6-5 to TRBJ2-7; the match to TRBD1 covers 9 bases. The germline V gene encodes CDR1 MNHEY and CDR2 SVGAGI. The CDR3 is made up of 14 amino acids. V lost 4 bases and J lost 7; bases outside the gene matches: 8. The DNA for the CDR3 is TGTGCCAGCAGTTCCCCGGGACAGGGTAATGAGCAGTACTTC. It translates to CASSSPGQGNEQYF.

The rearrangement uses TRBV6-4 and TRBJ2-3; 7 nucleotides agree with TRBD2. Germline lookup yields CDR1 MRHNA and CDR2 SNTAGT. The CDR3 loop spans 13 amino acids. The V segment lost 8 bases and the J segment 5 bases; nucleotides outside the gene matches: 7. The CDR3 here is CASARGDKDTQYF. Here the CDR3 DNA reads TGTGCCAGCGCCCGGGGGGATAAAGATACGCAGTATTTT.

The V gene is TRBV7-2, the J gene TRBJ1-3; D not resolved. V lost 1 base to trimming and J lost 0 bases, with 10 bases between them. The CDR3 contains 16 residues. Germline CDR1 and CDR2: SGHTA and FQGNSA. The CDR3 nucleotides are TGTGCCAGCAGCTTAGGCCCCCACAGCTCTGGAAACACCATATATTTT. Its translation: CASSLGPHSSGNTIYF.

The chain recombines TRBV2 with TRBJ2-1, with 7 bases lining up with TRBD2. The germline V gene has CDR1 SNHLY and CDR2 FYNNEI. V lost 2 bases to trimming and J lost 8 bases; unmatched junction nucleotides: 9. This CDR3 has 15 residues. The CDR3: CASSELAAGSDEQFF. The CDR3 DNA reads TGTGCCAGCAGTGAACTAGCGGCGGGGTCCGATGAGCAGTTCTTC.

This chain connects TRBV30 to TRBJ1-1, with 7 bases lining up with TRBD1. J was trimmed by 1 base and V by 2 bases; bases with no gene match: 4. The CDR3 extends over 14 amino acids. The germline CDR1 and CDR2 sequences are GTSNPN and SVGIG (reference sequence). CDR3 sequence: CAWSRGTANTEAFF. CDR3 in DNA: TGTGCCTGGAGTCGAGGGACAGCGAACACTGAAGCTTTCTTT.

This chain connects TRBV29-1 to TRBJ2-1; TRBD2 aligns across 7 bases. There are 15 residues in the CDR3. Trimming took 5 bases from V and 3 from J; bases not matched to a gene: 10. Germline V gives CDR1 SQVTM, CDR2 ANQGSEA. In nucleotides, the CDR3 is TGCAGCGTTCTCGGGACTAACAAAAACTACAATGAGCAGTTCTTC. Its translation is CSVLGTNKNYNEQFF.

The gene calls are TRBV2 and TRBJ2-7; perhaps TRBD1 as D (5 bases). Trimming stripped 6 bases from V and 1 base from J, with 19 bases between. CDR3 length equals 16 residues. The germline V gene encodes CDR1 SNHLY and CDR2 FYNNEI. The CDR3 DNA follows: TGTGCCAGCAGCCGACTTGGGGCAGGCAAATCCTACGAGCAGTACTTC. Protein sequence: CASSRLGAGKSYEQYF.

This clone has only a few counts. The V and J genes are TRBV10-3 and TRBJ1-1; 9 bases map to TRBD1. The CDR3 spans 15 residues. In germline, CDR1 is ENHRY, CDR2 SYGVKD. Germline trimming cut 4 bases from V and 2 bases from J; bases unmatched to any gene: 5. CDR3: CAISVQGAGNTEAFF. CDR3 in DNA: TGTGCCATCAGTGTACAGGGGGCAGGAAACACTGAAGCTTTCTTT.

As concerns this clone: The limits of the CDR3 on the DNA are not certain, so only TCRdb's listed CDR3 is given. The chain is built from TRBV28 and TRBJ2-2; the table's TRBD1 call for D was not verified on the DNA. A total of 13 residues make up the CDR3, ends included. Germline CDR1 is MDHEN and CDR2 is SYDVKM. This CDR3 is CAIKQVRFGELFF.

This clone was seen a few times. V usage is TRBV2 and J usage is TRBJ2-7, with 7 bases identical to TRBD1. The CDR3 has 14 amino acids. Losses at the gene ends were 5 bases for V and 5 bases for J; bases not matched to a gene: 9. Per germline, CDR1 SNHLY and CDR2 FYNNEI. Here the CDR3 reads CASSRRQGWNEQYF. The DNA of the CDR3 is TGTGCCAGCAGTCGCAGACAGGGATGGAACGAGCAGTACTTC.

V gene TRBV30 combines with J gene TRBJ2-3; maybe TRBD1 (6 bases). Between the trimmed V and J ends, which lost 5 bases and 1 base, there was a span of 13 bases. The CDR3 totals 14 residues. Per the germline V gene, CDR1 is GTSNPN and CDR2 is SVGIG (reference sequence). The CDR3 spells CAWSAGERTDTQYF. The CDR3 DNA follows: TGTGCCTGGTCGGCAGGGGAGCGCACAGATACGCAGTATTTT.

This chain connects TRBV29-1 to TRBJ1-4; 10 bases align to TRBD1. The V gene end was trimmed by 6 bases and the J gene end by 7 bases; junction bases not matched to a gene: 8. Germline V CDR1 and CDR2: SQVTM, ANQGSEA. The CDR3 sequence is 14 residues long. This CDR3 is CSVAGQGEGEKLFF. The DNA for the CDR3 is TGCAGCGTGGCCGGACAGGGGGAGGGTGAAAAACTGTTTTTT.

This sequence joins TRBV29-1 and TRBJ2-5; 11 bases fit TRBD2. CDR1 is SQVTM, CDR2 ANQGSEA, per germline. CDR3 size: 14 residues. The J segment lost 2 bases and the V segment lost 8 bases, leaving 7 bases of the junction unmatched. CDR3 nucleotide sequence: TGCAGCTCCAGGGGACTAGCGGTTCAAGAGACCCAGTACTTC. Protein product: CSSRGLAVQETQYF.

The rearrangement uses TRBV3-1 (or the pseudogene TRBV3-2) and TRBJ1-1; 9 positions agree with TRBD1. The CDR3 consists of 15 residues. The germline gives CDR1 LGHDT, CDR2 YNNKEL (reference sequence). V was pared by 5 bases and J by 7 bases, with 11 bases of the junction left unmatched. The CDR3 sequence is CASSSRTGVVNEAFF. CDR3 coding DNA: TGTGCCAGCAGCTCTCGGACAGGGGTAGTGAATGAAGCTTTCTTT.

The chain uses TRBV19 and TRBJ2-6, with 10 bases that match TRBD1. CDR1 is LNHDA, CDR2 SQIVND, per germline (reference sequence). V was clipped by 4 bases and J by 3 bases; unmatched bases: 3. The CDR3 has 16 residues. The CDR3 coding sequence is TGTGCCAGTAGTACCGGGACAGGGGTTGGGGCCAACGTCCTGACTTTC. It codes for CASSTGTGVGANVLTF.

The J gene is TRBJ2-1, the V gene TRBV13, with D possibly TRBD1 on 6 matching bases. This CDR3 has 14 amino acids. Germline CDR1 reads PRHDT; CDR2 reads FYEKMQ (reference sequence). V lost 2 bases and J lost 2, with 7 bases in between. The CDR3 loop is CASSLRDTYNEQFF. DNA of the CDR3: TGTGCCAGCAGCTTACGGGACACCTACAATGAGCAGTTCTTC.

J is TRBJ2-7 and V is TRBV10-3; tentative D call: TRBD1 (6 bases). This CDR3 spans 14 amino acids. The ends were cut back, 2 bases at V and 2 bases at J, with 10 bases in the middle. Germline CDR1 ENHRY, CDR2 SYGVKD. The CDR3 sequence is CAISERQGPYEQYF. CDR3 in DNA: TGTGCCATCAGTGAGAGGCAGGGGCCCTACGAGCAGTACTTC.

The chain employs TRBV5-8 and TRBJ1-5; no definite D call. This CDR3 is built from 15 residues. Germline V CDR1 and CDR2: SGHTS, YDEGEE. Trimming removed 4 bases at V and 0 bases at J, with 11 bases between. The CDR3 DNA reads TGTGCCAGCAGCCCACTGGGAGTTAGCAATCAGCCCCAGCATTTT. Protein sequence: CASSPLGVSNQPQHF.